This T cell receptor beta chain was profiled in a study of shared clonotypes between healthy human individuals. Study summary: CD4 naive and CD4 memory each took three plates per donor, while CD8 naive took two and CD8 memory one.

The authors divided CD4+ cells into CD45RA+ naive and CD45RA-negative memory subsets. The length of the CDR3 is 12 residues. The germline CDR1 and CDR2 sequences are SGHNT and YENEEA. The V and J ends lost 5 bases and 2 bases respectively, with 5 bases between them. Only in-frame clones appear in the TCRdb table, and some are missing; sequencing was by immunoSEQ multiplex PCR. The sample lists over a million clones, roughly 96% occurring once. This clonotype was obtained from a young man in good health. Sequenced input: naive CD4+ T cells sorted from blood. Subset defined: CD45RA+ positively selected. The V and J genes are TRBV11-3 and TRBJ2-3; D not certain. The CDR3 reads CASSRNTDTQYF. The CDR3 region has the DNA TGTGCCAGCAGCCGAAACACAGATACGCAGTATTTT.